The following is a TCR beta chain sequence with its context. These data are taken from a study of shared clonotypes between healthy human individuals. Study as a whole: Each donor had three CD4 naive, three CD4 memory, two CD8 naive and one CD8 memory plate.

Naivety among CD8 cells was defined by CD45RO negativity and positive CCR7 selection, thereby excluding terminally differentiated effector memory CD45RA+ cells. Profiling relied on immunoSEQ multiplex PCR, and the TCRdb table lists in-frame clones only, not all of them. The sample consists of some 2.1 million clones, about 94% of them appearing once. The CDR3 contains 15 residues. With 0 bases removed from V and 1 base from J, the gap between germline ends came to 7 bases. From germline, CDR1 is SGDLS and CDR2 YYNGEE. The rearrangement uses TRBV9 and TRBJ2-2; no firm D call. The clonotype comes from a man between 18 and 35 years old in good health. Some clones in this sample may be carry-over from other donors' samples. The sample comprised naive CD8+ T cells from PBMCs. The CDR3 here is CASSVEQKNTGELFF. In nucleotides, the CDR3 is TGTGCCAGCAGCGTAGAGCAGAAGAACACCGGGGAGCTGTTTTTT.